Sequencing of this T cell receptor (beta chain) was carried out in a study of blood T cell repertoires in COVID-19. Study-level background: Sites across the United States, Italy and Spain contributed samples from acute and convalescent COVID-19.

In the source study's methods: Amplification with reference gene primers provided the estimates of nucleated cell counts. Produced via immunoSEQ multiplex PCR; TCRdb's table is partial and in-frame only. V, J and clone size reflect that table, while D and trimming were determined from the DNA. The sample includes around 100,000 clones, 75% to 90% seen only once; the top ten take around 11%. This clonotype was sampled from a human donor in a cohort sampled during active COVID-19. Sequencing used peripheral blood.

The CDR3 DNA is TGCGCCAGCAGCCACCCTGGGGGGGGGAACACTGAAGCTTTCTTT. Protein: CASSHPGGGNTEAFF. The gene calls are TRBV4-1 and TRBJ1-1; the D gene is possibly TRBD1 (5 bases). Germline lookup yields CDR1 MGHRA and CDR2 YSYEKL. CDR3 length: 15 residues. Between the trimmed V and J ends, which lost 3 bases and 1 base, there was a span of 12 bases.